This T cell receptor beta chain was identified in a study of neurological immune-mediated disorders. V lost 4 bases and J 3 bases, leaving 14 bases between the germline ends. Germline CDR1 and CDR2: SGHDT and YYEEEE. The CDR3 covers 14 residues. Unsorted libraries were generated from 2 million PBMCs held at -80 degrees C. A 10-nucleotide random UMI tagged transcripts in template-switch 5'RACE cDNA synthesis. From the 5' RACE reads, TCRdb called clonotypes with MiXCR, one entry per CDR3 protein. This sample has some 79,000 distinct CDR3 sequences; roughly 14% occur once, and the top ten carry more than 6%. This clonotype was seen many times.

This clonotype was obtained from a woman between 50 and 59 years old in good health. The chain combines TRBV5-6 with TRBJ2-7; no definite D call. The material sequenced was PBMCs. DNA for the CDR3: TGTGCCAGCAGCCTCGGTGTGACGGTCTACGAGCAGTACTTC. Protein sequence: CASSLGVTVYEQYF.